This entry lists 10 T cell receptor beta chains sequenced from one sample in a study of T cell repertoires in cytomegalovirus infection. TCRdb re-called the reads with MiXCR, one entry per CDR3 protein. Of fewer than 400,000 distinct CDR3 sequences in the sample, 18% were seen once. Sequencing was performed on PBMCs. All receptors come from a human donor in good health (CMV status not recorded). Some clones in this sample may be carry-over from other donors' samples.

The chain joins TRBV7-9 to TRBJ2-7; weak D call: TRBD2 (5 bases). The CDR3 runs 14 residues. Germline V gene lookup returns CDR1 SEHNR and CDR2 FQNEAQ (reference sequence). V was trimmed by 1 base and J by 2 bases, leaving 9 bases between them. The CDR3 region has the DNA TGTGCCAGCAGCTTAGGGGGAGTAACCTACGAGCAGTACTTC. It is translated as CASSLGGVTYEQYF.

The chain employs TRBV3-1 and TRBJ1-2, with unresolved D. V lost 2 bases to trimming and J lost 9 bases, with 13 bases between them. The CDR3 has 13 residues. Germline V CDR1 and CDR2: LGHDT, YNNKEL (reference sequence). The CDR3 DNA follows: TGTGCCAGCAGCCAAATAAGACGGGAAAGCTACACCTTC. It translates to CASSQIRRESYTF.

This clonotype turned up a few times. The CDR3: CASSWRGHTEAFF. CDR3 DNA: TGTGCCAGCAGTTGGAGAGGCCACACTGAAGCTTTCTTT. The J gene is TRBJ1-1, the V gene TRBV2; D is unclear. CDR1 SNHLY and CDR2 FYNNEI come from the germline V gene. V was shortened by 5 bases and J by 3 bases, with 10 bases between the two germline ends. This CDR3 comprises 13 residues.

This clonotype was seen a few times. V is TRBV5-1 and J is TRBJ1-5; D is perhaps TRBD1 (5 bases). Trimming took 0 bases from V and 3 from J, leaving 7 bases between them. Germline V CDR1 and CDR2: SGHRS, YFSETQ. This CDR3 is 14 amino acids long. CDR3 nucleotide sequence: TGCGCCAGCAGCTTGGCAGGGACCAATCAGCCCCAGCATTTT. Protein: CASSLAGTNQPQHF.

This clonotype was picked up many times. This chain links TRBV14 with TRBJ2-7, with D hard to call. The length of the CDR3 is 15 residues. Looked up from germline, CDR1 is SGHDN and CDR2 is FVKESK. Deletions cut 1 base from V and 0 bases from J, with 10 bases between. The DNA of the CDR3 is TGTGCCAGCAGCCAAGTGGCATCGCTCTCCTACGAGCAGTACTTC. Its translation: CASSQVASLSYEQYF.

This clonotype was picked up a small number of times. The rearrangement joins TRBV6-2 or TRBV6-3 to TRBJ2-5, with D unclear. Deletions cut 5 bases from V and 3 bases from J, with 13 bases between. The germline V gene has CDR1 MNHEY and CDR2 SVGEGT. The CDR3 is made up of 14 amino acids. The CDR3 DNA is TGTGCCAGCAGTGAACCGGACGGAAAAGAGACCCAGTACTTC. Its protein is CASSEPDGKETQYF.

CDR3 sequence: CASSYSTGELFF. CDR3 bases: TGTGCCAGCAGTTACTCGACCGGGGAGCTGTTTTTT. The chain couples TRBV6-6 to TRBJ2-2; D not resolved. Germline CDR1 MNHNY, CDR2 SVGAGI (reference sequence). With 0 bases removed from V and 5 bases from J, the gap between germline ends came to 1 base. CDR3 length equals 12 residues.

In its sample, this clonotype was seen many times. This chain joins TRBV6-1 and TRBJ1-6; TRBD1 agrees at 8 bases. Trimming took 5 bases from V and 10 from J; bases not matched to a gene: 10. The CDR3 has 15 amino acids. CDR1 and CDR2 (germline): MNHNS, SASEGT. CDR3 loop: CASSLTDRGNSPLHF. The CDR3 DNA sequence: TGTGCCAGCAGTTTGACCGACAGGGGAAACTCACCCCTCCACTTT.

V gene TRBV7-2 combines with J gene TRBJ2-5; no firm D call. Trimming left V 6 bases short and J 4 bases short, with 6 bases between. The CDR3 runs to 11 residues. Germline V CDR1 and CDR2: SGHTA, FQGNSA. Here the CDR3 reads CASRKLETQYF. The CDR3 DNA reads TGTGCCAGCAGGAAACTAGAGACCCAGTACTTC.

The chain carries TRBV20-1 and TRBJ2-7; D is perhaps TRBD1 or TRBD2 (5 bases each). CDR1 is DFQATT, CDR2 SNEGSKA, per germline (reference sequence). The CDR3 contains 17 residues. V was trimmed by 5 bases and J by 0 bases, leaving 23 bases between them. The CDR3 DNA sequence: TGCAGTGCTTGGGGACGGGGTTCGAAGTCCAGCTCCTACGAGCAGTACTTC. Translated, it gives CSAWGRGSKSSSYEQYF.